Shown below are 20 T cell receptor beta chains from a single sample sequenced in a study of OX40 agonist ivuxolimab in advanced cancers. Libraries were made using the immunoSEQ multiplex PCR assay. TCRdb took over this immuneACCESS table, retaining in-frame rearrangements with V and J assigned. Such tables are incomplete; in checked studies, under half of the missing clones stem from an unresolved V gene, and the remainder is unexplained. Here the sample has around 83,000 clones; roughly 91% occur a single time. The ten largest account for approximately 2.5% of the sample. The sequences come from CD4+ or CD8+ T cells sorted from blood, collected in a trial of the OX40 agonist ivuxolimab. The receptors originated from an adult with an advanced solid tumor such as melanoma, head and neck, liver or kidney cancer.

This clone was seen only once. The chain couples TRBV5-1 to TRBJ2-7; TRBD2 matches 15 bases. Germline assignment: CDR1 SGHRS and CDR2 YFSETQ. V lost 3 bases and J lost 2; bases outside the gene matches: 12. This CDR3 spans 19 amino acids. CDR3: CASSSTYGLAGGLTYEQYF. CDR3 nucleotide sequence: TGCGCCAGCAGCTCCACCTATGGACTAGCGGGAGGGTTGACCTACGAGCAGTACTTC.

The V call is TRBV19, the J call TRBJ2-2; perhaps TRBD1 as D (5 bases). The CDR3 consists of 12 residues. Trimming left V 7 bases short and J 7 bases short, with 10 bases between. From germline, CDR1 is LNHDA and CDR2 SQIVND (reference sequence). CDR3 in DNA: TGTGCCAGTACAGGGTGGGTCGGGGAGCTGTTTTTT. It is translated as CASTGWVGELFF.

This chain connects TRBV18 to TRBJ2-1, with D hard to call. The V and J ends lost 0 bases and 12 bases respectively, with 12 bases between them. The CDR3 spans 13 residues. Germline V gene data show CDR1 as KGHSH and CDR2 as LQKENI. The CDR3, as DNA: TGTGCCAGCTCACCACCGTCTTCCCTAGGGCAGTTCTTC. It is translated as CASSPPSSLGQFF.

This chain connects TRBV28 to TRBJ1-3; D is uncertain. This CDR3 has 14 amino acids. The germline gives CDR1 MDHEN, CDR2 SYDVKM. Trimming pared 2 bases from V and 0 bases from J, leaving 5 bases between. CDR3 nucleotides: TGTGCCAGCAGTTTAGGGCTCTCTGGAAACACCATATATTTT. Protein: CASSLGLSGNTIYF. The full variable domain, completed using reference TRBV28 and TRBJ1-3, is DVKVTQSSRYLVKRTGEKVFLECVQDMDHENMFWYRQDPGLGLRLIYFSYDVKMKEKGDIPEGYSVSREKKERFSLILESASTNQTSMYLCASSLGLSGNTIYFGEGSWLTVV.

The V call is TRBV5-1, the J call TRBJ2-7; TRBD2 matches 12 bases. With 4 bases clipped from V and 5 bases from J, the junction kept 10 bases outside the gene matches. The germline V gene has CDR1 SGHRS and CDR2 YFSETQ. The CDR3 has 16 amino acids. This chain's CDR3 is CASSGHPSGREDEQYF. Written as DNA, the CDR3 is TGCGCCAGCAGCGGCCACCCTAGCGGGAGGGAAGACGAGCAGTACTTC. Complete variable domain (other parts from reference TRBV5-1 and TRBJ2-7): KAGVTQTPRYLIKTRGQQVTLSCSPISGHRSVSWYQQTPGQGLQFLFEYFSETQRNKGNFPGRFSGRQFSNSRSEMNVSTLELGDSALYLCASSGHPSGREDEQYFGPGTRLTVT.

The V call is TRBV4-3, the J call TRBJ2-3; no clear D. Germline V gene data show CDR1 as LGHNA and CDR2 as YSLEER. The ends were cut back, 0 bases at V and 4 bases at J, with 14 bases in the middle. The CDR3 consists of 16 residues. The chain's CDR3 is CASSQDSLVKADTQYF. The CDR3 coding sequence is TGCGCCAGCAGCCAAGATTCCCTAGTCAAGGCAGATACGCAGTATTTT.

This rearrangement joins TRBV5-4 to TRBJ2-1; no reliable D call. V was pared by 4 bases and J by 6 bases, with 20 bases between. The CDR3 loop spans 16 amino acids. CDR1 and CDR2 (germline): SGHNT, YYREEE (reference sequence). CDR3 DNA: TGTGCCAGCAGCCAGAGGACCGGGCTGACAAGCAATGAGCAGTTCTTC. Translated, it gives CASSQRTGLTSNEQFF.

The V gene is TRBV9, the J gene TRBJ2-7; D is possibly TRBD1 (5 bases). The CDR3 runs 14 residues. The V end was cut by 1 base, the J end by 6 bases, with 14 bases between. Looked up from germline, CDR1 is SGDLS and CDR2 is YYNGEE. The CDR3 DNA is TGTGCCAGCAGCGTACCTCCTTATAGGGGCGAGCAGTACTTC. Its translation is CASSVPPYRGEQYF.

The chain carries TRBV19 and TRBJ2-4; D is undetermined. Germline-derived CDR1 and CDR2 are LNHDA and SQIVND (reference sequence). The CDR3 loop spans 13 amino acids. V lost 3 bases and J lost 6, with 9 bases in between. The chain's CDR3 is CASSMGGGNIQYF. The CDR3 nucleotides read TGTGCCAGTAGTATGGGTGGTGGAAACATTCAGTACTTC.

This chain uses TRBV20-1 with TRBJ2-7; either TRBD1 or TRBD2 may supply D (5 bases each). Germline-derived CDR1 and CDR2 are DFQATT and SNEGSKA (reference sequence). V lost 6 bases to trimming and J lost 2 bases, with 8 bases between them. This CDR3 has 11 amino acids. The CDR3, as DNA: TGCAGTGCGGGGGAGACCTACGAGCAGTACTTC. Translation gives CSAGETYEQYF.

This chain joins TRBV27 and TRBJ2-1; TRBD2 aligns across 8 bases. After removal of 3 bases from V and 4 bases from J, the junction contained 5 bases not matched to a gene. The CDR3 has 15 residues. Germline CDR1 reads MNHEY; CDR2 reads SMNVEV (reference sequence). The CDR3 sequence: CASSFGLAGYNEQFF. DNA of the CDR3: TGTGCCAGCAGTTTTGGGCTAGCGGGTTACAATGAGCAGTTCTTC.

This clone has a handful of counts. The CDR3 here is CSVDPLSEAFF. The CDR3 DNA follows: TGCAGCGTTGACCCGTTATCTGAAGCTTTCTTT. The chain is built from TRBV29-1 and TRBJ1-1, with D unresolved. The CDR3 has 11 residues. Trimming shortened V by 3 bases and J by 6 bases, and 8 bases separated the two germline ends. CDR1 is SQVTM, CDR2 ANQGSEA, per germline.

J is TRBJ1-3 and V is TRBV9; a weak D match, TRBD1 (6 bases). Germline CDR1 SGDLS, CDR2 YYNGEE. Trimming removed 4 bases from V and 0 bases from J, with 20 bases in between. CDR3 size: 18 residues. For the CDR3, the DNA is TGTGCCAGCAGCCCGTACCAACAGGGCACGTCCTCTGGAAACACCATATATTTT. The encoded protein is CASSPYQQGTSSGNTIYF.

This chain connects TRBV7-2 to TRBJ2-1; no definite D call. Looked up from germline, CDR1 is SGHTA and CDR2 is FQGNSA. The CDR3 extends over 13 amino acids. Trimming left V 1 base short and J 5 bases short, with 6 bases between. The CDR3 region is CASSLDGHNEQFF. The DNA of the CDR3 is TGTGCCAGCAGCTTAGACGGACACAATGAGCAGTTCTTC.

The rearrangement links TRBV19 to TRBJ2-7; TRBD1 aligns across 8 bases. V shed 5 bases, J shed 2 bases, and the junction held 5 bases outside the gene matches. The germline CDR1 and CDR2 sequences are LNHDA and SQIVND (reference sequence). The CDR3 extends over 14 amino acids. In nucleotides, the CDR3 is TGTGCCAGTAGTGAGGACAGGGCCACCTACGAGCAGTACTTC. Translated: CASSEDRATYEQYF.

The CDR3 DNA follows: TGTGCCAGCAGAGTGGGGTTAGGCAAAAACATTCAGTACTTC. Translating gives CASRVGLGKNIQYF. The chain has TRBV28 and TRBJ2-4; no clear D gene. The CDR3 is made up of 14 amino acids. The V gene's germline CDR1 is MDHEN and CDR2 SYDVKM. V lost 6 bases to trimming and J lost 3 bases, with 12 bases between them.

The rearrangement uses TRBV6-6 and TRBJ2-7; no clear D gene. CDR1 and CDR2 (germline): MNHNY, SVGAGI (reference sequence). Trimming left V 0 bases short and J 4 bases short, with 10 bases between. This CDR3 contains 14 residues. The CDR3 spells CASSYSSSLYEQYF. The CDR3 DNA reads TGTGCCAGCAGTTACTCGTCAAGTCTTTACGAGCAGTACTTC.

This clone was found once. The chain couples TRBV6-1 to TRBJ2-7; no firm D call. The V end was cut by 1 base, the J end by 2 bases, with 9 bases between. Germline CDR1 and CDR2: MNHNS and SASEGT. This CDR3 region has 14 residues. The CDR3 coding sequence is TGTGCCAGCAGTGAAGAGTTAGGGCCCTACGAGCAGTACTTC. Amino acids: CASSEELGPYEQYF.

CDR3 sequence reads: CASSEWTSGNTIYF. CDR3 sequence (DNA): TGTGCCAGCAGCGAATGGACCTCGGGAAACACCATATATTTT. This chain links TRBV9 with TRBJ1-3; no definite D call. The V gene lost 3 bases and the J gene lost 4 bases, with 11 bases spanning the gap. The CDR3 is 14 residues long. Germline V lookup: CDR1 SGDLS, CDR2 YYNGEE.

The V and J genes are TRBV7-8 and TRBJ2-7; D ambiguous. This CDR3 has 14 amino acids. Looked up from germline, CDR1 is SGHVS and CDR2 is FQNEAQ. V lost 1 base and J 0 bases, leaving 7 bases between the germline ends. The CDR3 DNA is TGTGCCAGCAGCTTAGGACGGACCTCCTACGAGCAGTACTTC. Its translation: CASSLGRTSYEQYF.